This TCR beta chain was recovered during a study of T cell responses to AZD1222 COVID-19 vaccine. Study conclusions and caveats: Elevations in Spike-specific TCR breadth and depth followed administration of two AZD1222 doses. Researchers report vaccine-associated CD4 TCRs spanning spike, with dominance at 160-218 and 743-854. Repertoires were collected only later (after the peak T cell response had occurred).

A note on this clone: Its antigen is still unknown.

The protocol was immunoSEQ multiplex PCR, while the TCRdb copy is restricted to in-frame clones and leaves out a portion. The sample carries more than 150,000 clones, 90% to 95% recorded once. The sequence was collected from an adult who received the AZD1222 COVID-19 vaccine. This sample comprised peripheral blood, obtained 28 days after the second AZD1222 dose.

For the CDR3, the DNA is TGTGCCAGCAGCTCTGTAACAGGGCAGCCCCAGCATTTT. This encodes CASSSVTGQPQHF. The V and J genes are TRBV5-6 and TRBJ1-5; D is possibly TRBD1 (6 bases). Between the trimmed V and J ends, which lost 3 bases and 7 bases, there was a span of 11 bases. This CDR3 region has 13 residues. Germline assignment: CDR1 SGHDT and CDR2 YYEEEE.